This entry concerns a single T cell receptor (beta chain). As handled by the study authors: Estimated nucleated cell counts came from reference gene primer amplification. The data were produced by immunoSEQ multiplex PCR, yet TCRdb's version contains in-frame clones alone and is incomplete. The DNA gave D and trimming, while V, J and clone size come from that table. This sample yields fewer than 140,000 clones, of which approximately 80% are seen a single time; 11% to 15% belongs to the top ten. The sample is drawn from a study of blood T cell repertoires in COVID-19. Study overall: Researchers got acute and convalescent COVID-19 samples from the United States, Italy and Spain. Sample material is recorded as cDNA or gDNA derived from T cells, B-cell-depleted T cells, or PBMCs.

This CDR3 spans 16 amino acids. The germline CDR1 and CDR2 sequences are SGHDN and FVKESK. V lost 1 base and J lost 4; bases outside the gene matches: 6. Sample: peripheral blood. This sequence originates from a woman aged 60-70 years with acute or convalescent COVID-19. This rearrangement joins TRBV14 to TRBJ2-1; 8 bases are a match to TRBD2. The CDR3 loop reads CASSQGSGRLYNEQFF. The CDR3 DNA reads TGTGCCAGCAGCCAAGGAAGCGGGAGATTGTACAATGAGCAGTTCTTC.